What follows are 26 T cell receptor beta chains derived from one specimen sequenced in a study of cytomegalovirus exposure and HLA in healthy donors listed by TCRdb under 2017. Receptor amplification or capture employed the immunoSEQ multiplex PCR assay. For the multiplex PCR, a mixture combining 60 forward primers for TCR Vbeta segments and 13 reverse primers for TCR Jbeta segments was used. Drawn from immuneACCESS, this table holds only the in-frame rearrangements with V and J called that TCRdb kept. Clones are partly lost; checked studies trace under half to an unresolved V gene and leave the rest unexplained. This sample comprises around 79,000 clones, 65% to 85% of them detected only once. The top ten constitute 16% of the sample. The sequencing input was PBMCs. The receptor source for this set is a woman aged 35 to 49 in good health and CMV-seropositive.

Only a few counts were recorded for this clone. The J gene is TRBJ1-1, the V gene TRBV6-5, with D perhaps TRBD1 (5 bases). The CDR3 is made up of 13 amino acids. The ends were cut back, 3 bases at V and 4 bases at J, with 9 bases in the middle. The germline CDR1 and CDR2 sequences are MNHEY and SVGAGI. Here the CDR3 reads CASSYQGSTEAFF. CDR3 nucleotide sequence: TGTGCCAGCAGTTATCAGGGATCCACTGAAGCTTTCTTT.

This chain joins TRBV7-9 and TRBJ2-7; 11 positions match TRBD2. J was trimmed by 4 bases and V by 5 bases; bases with no gene match: 4. The CDR3 is 14 amino acids. Germline V gene sequence: CDR1 SEHNR, CDR2 FQNEAQ (reference sequence). This CDR3 reads CASSRGTSGYEQYF. The CDR3 nucleotides read TGTGCCAGCAGCCGGGGGACTAGCGGTTACGAGCAGTACTTC.

The chain combines TRBV30 with TRBJ2-3; 10 bases align to TRBD1. J was trimmed by 4 bases and V by 0 bases; bases with no gene match: 1. Germline CDR1 reads GTSNPN; CDR2 reads SVGIG (reference sequence). The CDR3 runs to 14 residues. CDR3 DNA sequence: TGTGCCTGGAGTGTGGGGACAGGGGCAGATACGCAGTATTTT. This codes for CAWSVGTGADTQYF.

J is TRBJ1-1 and V is TRBV6-1, with 9 nucleotides matching TRBD1. V dropped 6 bases and J dropped 1; count of bases not matched to a gene: 3. The CDR3 consists of 14 residues. Germline assignment: CDR1 MNHNS and CDR2 SASEGT. The CDR3 DNA reads as TGTGCCAGCAGAAGGACAGGGGAGAACACTGAAGCTTTCTTT. This codes for CASRRTGENTEAFF.

This sequence joins TRBV9 and TRBJ2-1; TRBD2 aligns across 8 bases. With 4 bases clipped from V and 0 bases from J, the junction kept 18 bases outside the gene matches. Germline CDR1 SGDLS, CDR2 YYNGEE. The CDR3 sequence is 20 residues long. CDR3 loop: CASSPLGAGDTGLSYNEQFF. The DNA of the CDR3 is TGTGCCAGCAGCCCCTTAGGAGCGGGAGATACCGGACTCTCCTACAATGAGCAGTTCTTC.

The CDR3 DNA reads TGCGCCAGCGGACCAAGACAGGGGAGCACAGATACGCAGTATTTT. Translating it yields CASGPRQGSTDTQYF. V and J are TRBV5-1 and TRBJ2-3; 8 bases agree with TRBD1. This CDR3 has 15 residues. CDR1 SGHRS and CDR2 YFSETQ come from the germline V gene. V lost 7 bases, J lost 0 bases, and 7 bases stayed unmatched.

The chain is built from TRBV9 and TRBJ1-5; possible D gene TRBD1, 5 bases. CDR1 and CDR2 from the germline V gene are SGDLS and YYNGEE. This CDR3 is 15 amino acids long. Deletions cut 3 bases from V and 5 bases from J, with 15 bases between. CDR3 in amino acids: CASSAGGIEDQPQHF. CDR3 coding DNA: TGTGCCAGCAGCGCGGGGGGGATTGAGGATCAGCCCCAGCATTTT. The full variable domain, its missing parts supplied by reference TRBV9 and TRBJ1-5, is DSGVTQTPKHLITATGQRVTLRCSPRSGDLSVYWYQQSLDQGLQFLIQYYNGEERAKGNILERFSAQQFPDLHSELNLSSLELGDSALYFCASSAGGIEDQPQHFGDGTRLSIL.

The rearrangement uses TRBV19 and TRBJ1-3, with D possibly TRBD1 on 6 matching bases. Trimming left V 3 bases short and J 4 bases short, with 19 bases between. Per germline, CDR1 LNHDA and CDR2 SQIVND (reference sequence). The CDR3 is 17 residues long. CDR3 amino acids: CASSIRYKGGSGNTIYF. The DNA for the CDR3 is TGTGCCAGTAGTATCCGTTATAAAGGGGGATCCGGAAACACCATATATTTT.

V is TRBV28 and J is TRBJ1-5; D gene ambiguous. The CDR3 is made up of 12 amino acids. Trimming shortened V by 5 bases and J by 7 bases, and 9 bases separated the two germline ends. CDR1 and CDR2 (germline): MDHEN, SYDVKM. In nucleotides, the CDR3 is TGTGCCAGCAGTCCCCCGTTCCAGCCCCAGCATTTT. This sequence encodes CASSPPFQPQHF. The full variable domain, its missing parts supplied by reference TRBV28 and TRBJ1-5, is DVKVTQSSRYLVKRTGEKVFLECVQDMDHENMFWYRQDPGLGLRLIYFSYDVKMKEKGDIPEGYSVSREKKERFSLILESASTNQTSMYLCASSPPFQPQHFGDGTRLSIL.

Only a few counts were recorded for this clone. A read error likely explains this, since a far larger clone differs by one base. Here the CDR3 omits its conserved ending phenylalanine or tryptophan, so a read error is the likely source. The chain carries TRBV25-1 and TRBJ1-1; D possibly corresponds to TRBD1 (5 bases). This CDR3 contains 13 residues. Trimming shortened V by 4 bases and J by 4 bases, and 10 bases separated the two germline ends. Germline V gives CDR1 MGHDK, CDR2 SYGVNS. CDR3 in DNA: TGTGCCAGCAGTGTAAGGGGCATCACTGAAGCTTTCTAT. It codes for CASSVRGITEAFY.

A few counts support this clone. This chain uses TRBV6-1 with TRBJ2-5; 9 bases are a match to TRBD1. Germline assignment: CDR1 MNHNS and CDR2 SASEGT. V dropped 4 bases and J dropped 3; count of bases not matched to a gene: 3. This CDR3 is built from 14 residues. CDR3 in DNA: TGTGCCAGCAGTGCGGGGACAGGGAAAGAGACCCAGTACTTC. Residues: CASSAGTGKETQYF.

This chain uses TRBV5-6 with TRBJ2-5, with a tentative D call TRBD2 (6 bases). Trimming pared 4 bases from V and 5 bases from J, leaving 12 bases between. The CDR3 extends over 13 amino acids. The germline V gene encodes CDR1 SGHDT and CDR2 YYEEEE. The CDR3 loop is CASSPRGSETQYF. The CDR3 coding sequence is TGTGCCAGCAGCCCCCGGGGGAGTGAGACCCAGTACTTC.

The rearrangement joins TRBV7-2 to TRBJ2-2; maybe TRBD1 (5 bases). The CDR3 extends over 14 amino acids. V was trimmed by 1 base and J by 6 bases, leaving 9 bases between them. Germline loops: CDR1 SGHTA, CDR2 FQGNSA. Written as DNA, the CDR3 is TGTGCCAGCAGCTTAGTATCAGGGCCCGGGGAGCTGTTTTTT. Translation gives CASSLVSGPGELFF.

This rearrangement joins TRBV9 to TRBJ2-2; D possibly corresponds to TRBD2 (6 bases). The germline V gene encodes CDR1 SGDLS and CDR2 YYNGEE. The CDR3 totals 14 residues. V lost 6 bases, J lost 1 base, and 10 bases lay in between. As DNA, the CDR3 is TGTGCCAGCAATTTGGAGGGGAACACCGGGGAGCTGTTTTTT. Translating gives CASNLEGNTGELFF.

This clone was recorded a few times. The chain has TRBV6-1 and TRBJ2-1; 8 positions agree with TRBD2. Germline V gene lookup returns CDR1 MNHNS and CDR2 SASEGT. V lost 7 bases and J lost 9; bases outside the gene matches: 11. The CDR3 spans 14 residues. CDR3 in DNA: TGTGCCAGCAAGGGGACTAGGTTAACTAGTGAGCAGTTCTTC. Protein: CASKGTRLTSEQFF.

The chain employs TRBV30 and TRBJ1-5; perhaps TRBD1 as D (6 bases). With 4 bases removed from V and 4 bases from J, the gap between germline ends came to 17 bases. Per the germline V gene, CDR1 is GTSNPN and CDR2 is SVGIG (reference sequence). The CDR3 runs 15 residues. In nucleotides, the CDR3 is TGTGCCTGGACTCCGCAGGGGCACCTTAATCAGCCCCAGCATTTT. Translated, it gives CAWTPQGHLNQPQHF.

The V gene is TRBV29-1, the J gene TRBJ1-1; possible D gene TRBD1, 6 bases. The CDR3 runs to 13 residues. V was clipped by 3 bases and J by 1 base, with 9 bases between them. Germline CDR1 and CDR2: SQVTM and ANQGSEA. In DNA form, the CDR3 reads TGCAGCGTTGATGAACAGGGGAACACTGAAGCTTTCTTT. This codes for CSVDEQGNTEAFF.

This chain links TRBV5-1 with TRBJ2-7, with TRBD1 matching over 9 bases. From germline, CDR1 is SGHRS and CDR2 YFSETQ. With V trimmed by 4 bases and J by 3 bases, 5 bases remained unmatched. The CDR3 is made up of 14 amino acids. The CDR3 DNA reads TGCGCCAGCAGCCAGGGGACAGGGAACTACGAGCAGTACTTC. Translation gives CASSQGTGNYEQYF.

This chain links TRBV19 with TRBJ1-1; possible D gene TRBD1, 6 bases. The CDR3 consists of 15 residues. The V end was cut by 6 bases, the J end by 5 bases, with 19 bases between. Germline assignment: CDR1 LNHDA and CDR2 SQIVND (reference sequence). The CDR3 DNA reads TGTGCCAGTAGATGGGGGGGGGCCTCGGGTACTGAAGCTTTCTTT. Translated, it gives CASRWGGASGTEAFF.

The chain has TRBV6-1 and TRBJ1-1; 8 bases fit TRBD1. The CDR3 loop spans 16 amino acids. The junction had 9 bases not matched to a gene; V was cut back by 6 bases and J by 0 bases. The germline CDR1 and CDR2 sequences are MNHNS and SASEGT. CDR3 in DNA: TGTGCCAGCAGGGAACAGGGGGTGGGCGTGAACACTGAAGCTTTCTTT. Translation: CASREQGVGVNTEAFF.

This clone was picked up a small number of times. CDR3 region: CASGGNRVNEQFF. In nucleotides, the CDR3 is TGTGCCAGCGGTGGGAACAGGGTAAATGAGCAGTTCTTC. This chain connects TRBV7-9 to TRBJ2-1; a possible D gene is TRBD1 (6 bases). Germline CDR1 SEHNR, CDR2 FQNEAQ (reference sequence). V was clipped by 8 bases and J by 7 bases, with 15 bases between them. The CDR3 has 13 amino acids.

The chain employs TRBV28 and TRBJ1-1; no definite D call. The CDR3 spans 13 residues. V shed 10 bases and J shed 4 bases, with 16 bases lying between them. CDR1 is MDHEN, CDR2 SYDVKM, per germline. The CDR3 reads CATLSPAGTEAFF. In DNA, the CDR3 is TGTGCCACCCTATCCCCCGCGGGCACTGAAGCTTTCTTT. Together with reference TRBV28 and TRBJ1-1, the CDR3 gives the full variable domain: DVKVTQSSRYLVKRTGEKVFLECVQDMDHENMFWYRQDPGLGLRLIYFSYDVKMKEKGDIPEGYSVSREKKERFSLILESASTNQTSMYLCATLSPAGTEAFFGQGTRLTVV.

J is TRBJ1-5 and V is TRBV15; D gene unclear. Trimming took off 1 base at V and 7 bases at J, with 5 bases between the two ends. The germline V gene has CDR1 LNHNV and CDR2 YYDKDF (reference sequence). The CDR3 sequence is 12 residues long. CDR3 residues: CATSRGQQPQHF. The CDR3 nucleotides read TGTGCCACCAGCAGAGGTCAGCAGCCCCAGCATTTT. Drawing the rest from reference TRBV15 and TRBJ1-5, the complete variable domain is DAMVIQNPRYQVTQFGKPVTLSCSQTLNHNVMYWYQQKSSQAPKLLFHYYDKDFNNEADTPDNFQSRRPNTSFCFLDIRSPGLGDTAMYLCATSRGQQPQHFGDGTRLSIL.

This chain links TRBV30 with TRBJ1-2; D ambiguous. Germline CDR1 GTSNPN, CDR2 SVGIG (reference sequence). Trimming shortened V by 1 base and J by 8 bases, and 8 bases separated the two germline ends. This CDR3 has 11 residues. The CDR3 bases are TGTGCCTGGAGTGGAGGGTTGGGCTACACCTTC. Translated, it gives CAWSGGLGYTF. Complete variable domain (other parts from reference TRBV30 and TRBJ1-2): SQTIHQWPATLVQPVGSPLSLECTVEGTSNPNLYWYRQAAGRGLQLLFYSVGIGQISSEVPQNLSASRPQDRQFILSSKKLLLSDSGFYLCAWSGGLGYTFGSGTRLTVV.

This rearrangement joins TRBV27 to TRBJ2-7; TRBD2 might be the D (5 bases). Between the trimmed V and J ends, which lost 6 bases and 4 bases, there was a span of 19 bases. The germline V gene has CDR1 MNHEY and CDR2 SMNVEV (reference sequence). The CDR3 totals 15 residues. The CDR3 DNA sequence: TGTGCCAGCAGGGGAAATAGCGAGAGAAAATACGAGCAGTACTTC. Amino acid sequence: CASRGNSERKYEQYF.

The rearrangement links TRBV29-1 to TRBJ2-1; 9 nucleotides agree with TRBD1. There are 17 residues in the CDR3. Germline CDR1 reads SQVTM; CDR2 reads ANQGSEA. With V trimmed by 4 bases and J by 3 bases, 13 bases remained unmatched. The DNA for the CDR3 is TGCAGCGTTGTTGGGGACAGGGACCGCCGTTTCTACAATGAGCAGTTCTTC. Protein product: CSVVGDRDRRFYNEQFF.